These 8 T cell receptor beta chains came from one sample sequenced in a study of blood T cell repertoires in COVID-19. Method: immunoSEQ multiplex PCR; TCRdb's copy keeps in-frame clones and lacks some. The sample lists about 190,000 clones; about 83% were seen once. Sequencing was done on a sample of peripheral blood. All receptors derive from a woman aged 70 to 79 with active or convalescent COVID-19.

The genes are TRBV28 and TRBJ1-4; D call uncertain. This CDR3 is 13 amino acids long. Germline values: CDR1 MDHEN, CDR2 SYDVKM. Trimming removed 4 bases from V and 7 bases from J, with 10 bases in between. Here the CDR3 reads CASSSGGVEKLFF. The CDR3 coding sequence is TGTGCCAGCAGTTCGGGCGGGGTTGAAAAACTGTTTTTT.

The chain joins TRBV5-1 to TRBJ1-6, with a tentative D call TRBD1 (6 bases). V dropped 5 bases and J dropped 8 bases, with 20 bases sitting between them. The germline V gene has CDR1 SGHRS and CDR2 YFSETQ. CDR3 length: 16 residues. CDR3 loop: CASRQLGHPSDSPLHF. As DNA, the CDR3 is TGCGCCAGCAGACAACTGGGACATCCGTCGGATTCACCCCTCCACTTT. The variable domain in full, with the rest retrieved from reference TRBV5-1 and TRBJ1-6, is KAGVTQTPRYLIKTRGQQVTLSCSPISGHRSVSWYQQTPGQGLQFLFEYFSETQRNKGNFPGRFSGRQFSNSRSEMNVSTLELGDSALYLCASRQLGHPSDSPLHFGNGTRLTVT.

The rearrangement uses TRBV5-1 and TRBJ2-7; weak D call: TRBD1 (5 bases). This CDR3 spans 14 amino acids. In germline, CDR1 is SGHRS, CDR2 YFSETQ. V gave up 0 bases and J gave up 2 bases, with 9 bases separating them. The CDR3 is CASSLGDSTYEQYF. The CDR3 DNA follows: TGCGCCAGCAGCTTGGGCGACAGCACCTACGAGCAGTACTTC.

The rearrangement joins TRBV19 to TRBJ2-5, with D perhaps matching TRBD1 (5 bases). The CDR3 is made up of 16 amino acids. Germline V gene lookup returns CDR1 LNHDA and CDR2 SQIVND (reference sequence). V was pared by 9 bases and J by 2 bases, with 22 bases between. Here the CDR3 reads CASSSGPYTGQETQYF. CDR3 DNA sequence: TGTGCCAGCTCGTCCGGACCCTACACAGGACAAGAGACCCAGTACTTC.

The rearrangement uses TRBV19 and TRBJ1-1, with 8 bases matching TRBD1. Germline V lookup: CDR1 LNHDA, CDR2 SQIVND (reference sequence). This CDR3 has 14 residues. V was pared by 4 bases and J by 1 base, with 2 bases of the junction left unmatched. CDR3 amino acids: CASSTGTGNTEAFF. DNA for the CDR3: TGTGCCAGTAGTACTGGGACAGGGAACACTGAAGCTTTCTTT.

The chain is built from TRBV27 and TRBJ2-4; 14 nucleotides line up with TRBD2. The CDR3 is 20 amino acids. V was clipped by 5 bases and J by 2 bases; unmatched bases: 14. The germline V gene has CDR1 MNHEY and CDR2 SMNVEV (reference sequence). CDR3 nucleotides: TGTGCCAGCAGTCCACTCTCGGGACTAGCGGGAGATGGATCCAAAAACATTCAGTACTTC. Protein product: CASSPLSGLAGDGSKNIQYF.

This sequence joins TRBV28 and TRBJ1-3; D might be TRBD1 (5 bases). V dropped 0 bases and J dropped 0 bases, with 9 bases sitting between them. The CDR3 has 16 amino acids. The germline V gene has CDR1 MDHEN and CDR2 SYDVKM. This CDR3 reads CASSLWGPRSGNTIYF. The CDR3 region has the DNA TGTGCCAGCAGTTTATGGGGGCCTCGCTCTGGAAACACCATATATTTT.

There are a few counts of this clone. The CDR3 bases are TGTGCCAGCAGACTAGCGGGGGCCTACGAGCAGTACTTC. Translating it yields CASRLAGAYEQYF. The J gene is TRBJ2-7, the V gene TRBV2; 11 bases are a match to TRBD2. CDR1 and CDR2 (germline): SNHLY, FYNNEI. The trim removed 6 bases at V and 2 bases at J, leaving 0 bases unmatched. CDR3 size: 13 residues.